Ten or more counts support the clone carrying this T cell receptor beta chain. Building of the TCR beta libraries involved iRepertoire HTBI primers and Arm-PCR of CDR3 regions. TCRdb ran MiXCR on the multiplex PCR reads and lists one entry per CDR3 protein. The data hold approximately 380,000 distinct CDR3 sequences, with around 20% observed a single time. The data belong to a study of regulatory T cells in long-lasting Graves disease. Time point here: persistent/refractory GD, antithyroid drugs over 5 years with positive TRAb. Following extraction of RNA from PBMCs, that RNA was used to make the TCR library. The CDR3 is 13 amino acids. From germline, CDR1 is MDHEN and CDR2 SYDVKM. Trimming left V 7 bases short and J 4 bases short, with 14 bases between.

The chain is built from TRBV28 and TRBJ2-7; D not resolved. Sample: peripheral blood mononuclear cells (PBMCs), taken when the disease was refractory, from a patient treated with antithyroid drugs. The TCR comes from a female donor with Graves disease. The chain's CDR3 is CASTIQAGYEQYF. The CDR3 region has the DNA TGTGCCAGCACCATCCAAGCCGGATACGAGCAGTACTTC. The full variable domain, rest sourced from reference TRBV28 and TRBJ2-7, is DVKVTQSSRYLVKRTGEKVFLECVQDMDHENMFWYRQDPGLGLRLIYFSYDVKMKEKGDIPEGYSVSREKKERFSLILESASTNQTSMYLCASTIQAGYEQYFGPGTRLTVT.